This TCR beta chain was profiled in a study of cytomegalovirus exposure and HLA in healthy donors. Study results and caveats: The dataset shows that most TCR sequences were rare, while some public TCRs occurred in many donors. In vitro testing confirmed a few CMV-associated chains as specific for CMV antigens.

Data came from immunoSEQ multiplex PCR; TCRdb stores just in-frame clones and leaves some out. The sample consists of 150,000 to 180,000 clones, 70% to 90% of them appearing once. The CDR3 consists of 15 residues. Germline CDR1 is MNHEY and CDR2 is SVGAGI. Unmatched junction bases numbered 6, after V lost 7 bases and J lost 4 bases. Notes on this clone: No antigen is known for it.

This clonotype was sampled from a human donor in good health. This chain joins TRBV6-5 and TRBJ2-1; 11 nucleotides align to TRBD2. The sample taken for sequencing was PBMCs. The CDR3 loop is CASTTGTSGYNEQFF. In nucleotides, the CDR3 is TGTGCCAGCACTACCGGGACTAGCGGATACAATGAGCAGTTCTTC.